The 23 T cell receptor beta chains reported below all come from one sample, sequenced in a study of cytomegalovirus exposure and HLA in healthy donors. The study ran its PCR with 60 Vbeta and 13 Jbeta primers. Data came from immunoSEQ multiplex PCR; TCRdb stores just in-frame clones and leaves some out. The sample consists of 170,000 or so clones, approximately 80% of them appearing once. Sequencing was carried out using PBMCs. The receptor source for this set is a man between 18 and 35 years old in good health and CMV-seronegative.

The chain employs TRBV5-1 and TRBJ1-1; the D is unclear. Germline loops: CDR1 SGHRS, CDR2 YFSETQ. Trimming pared 1 base from V and 4 bases from J, leaving 11 bases between. This CDR3 has 14 amino acids. CDR3 DNA: TGCGCCAGCAGCTTGTCGGGAGGGATCACTGAAGCTTTCTTT. Its protein product is CASSLSGGITEAFF.

Only a few counts were recorded for this clone. The chain uses TRBV4-1 and TRBJ2-3; perhaps TRBD1 as D (6 bases). The germline V gene has CDR1 MGHRA and CDR2 YSYEKL. The CDR3 is 17 amino acids. The germline V and J ends were trimmed by 0 bases and 5 bases, with 18 bases remaining between them. DNA of the CDR3: TGCGCCAGCAGCCAAGACCCCCCAGGGGCGTTCGGAGATACGCAGTATTTT. Translation: CASSQDPPGAFGDTQYF.

The chain combines TRBV6-5 with TRBJ2-7; D is perhaps TRBD2 (5 bases). The CDR3 contains 13 residues. CDR1 and CDR2 from the germline V gene are MNHEY and SVGAGI. The V end was cut by 2 bases, the J end by 2 bases, with 7 bases between. The CDR3 region is CASSYDGTYEQYF. CDR3 nucleotides: TGTGCCAGCAGTTACGACGGGACCTACGAGCAGTACTTC.

The chain employs TRBV19 and TRBJ1-2; D call uncertain. The CDR3 has 14 amino acids. Trimming took off 7 bases at V and 7 bases at J, with 19 bases between the two ends. CDR1 LNHDA and CDR2 SQIVND come from the germline V gene (reference sequence). For the CDR3, the DNA is TGTGCCAGTACCCCTTCAGTTGCAGATGGTGGCTACACCTTC. This codes for CASTPSVADGGYTF.

The gene calls are TRBV18 and TRBJ1-6; TRBD1 matches at 7 bases. Germline assignment: CDR1 KGHSH and CDR2 LQKENI. With 4 bases clipped from V and 9 bases from J, the junction kept 3 bases outside the gene matches. This CDR3 has 13 amino acids. CDR3 in amino acids: CASSLGTASPLHF. CDR3 DNA sequence: TGTGCCAGCTCACTCGGGACAGCTTCACCCCTCCACTTT.

The chain employs TRBV15 and TRBJ1-4, with D possibly matching TRBD1 (5 bases). This CDR3 is built from 12 residues. Per the germline V gene, CDR1 is LNHNV and CDR2 is YYDKDF (reference sequence). The germline V and J ends were trimmed by 9 bases and 7 bases, with 12 bases remaining between them. CDR3 DNA: TGTGCCACAAGACAGCCGCTTGAAAAACTGTTTTTT. It specifies CATRQPLEKLFF.

This chain uses TRBV6-6 with TRBJ1-2; D is uncertain. The V and J ends lost 7 bases and 1 base respectively, with 13 bases between them. The CDR3 runs to 14 residues. Per the germline V gene, CDR1 is MNHNY and CDR2 is SVGAGI (reference sequence). The CDR3 DNA reads as TGTGCCAGCATAGAACGATTTCGTAACTATGGCTACACCTTC. Its translation: CASIERFRNYGYTF.

This clone was counted only a few times. The gene calls are TRBV28 and TRBJ2-5; TRBD1 is a possible D gene (5 bases). Between the trimmed V and J ends, which lost 7 bases and 1 base, there was a span of 10 bases. CDR1 and CDR2 (germline): MDHEN, SYDVKM. The CDR3 contains 13 residues. The CDR3 sequence: CASNQGGQETQYF. The CDR3 nucleotides are TGTGCCAGCAACCAGGGTGGCCAAGAGACCCAGTACTTC.

The rearrangement joins TRBV7-2 to TRBJ1-5, with TRBD1 as a possible D gene (6 bases). The CDR3 covers 13 residues. From germline, CDR1 is SGHTA and CDR2 FQGNSA. V was trimmed by 6 bases and J by 7 bases, leaving 13 bases between them. The CDR3 DNA reads TGTGCCAGCAGTTCCACAGGGCCCCAGCCCCAGCATTTT. This encodes CASSSTGPQPQHF.

The J gene is TRBJ2-7, the V gene TRBV27; unclear D gene. Germline V gene lookup returns CDR1 MNHEY and CDR2 SMNVEV (reference sequence). V was clipped by 4 bases and J by 3 bases, with 10 bases between them. The CDR3 length is 13 residues. Here the CDR3 DNA reads TGTGCCAGCAGTTCAGACACCATCTACGAGCAGTACTTC. Its protein is CASSSDTIYEQYF.

The chain carries TRBV7-9 and TRBJ2-1, with D possibly TRBD1 on 5 matching bases. V lost 4 bases, J lost 6 bases, and 10 bases lay in between. The CDR3 is 13 amino acids. The germline V gene encodes CDR1 SEHNR and CDR2 FQNEAQ (reference sequence). The CDR3 is CASSSQGGNEQFF. The CDR3 DNA is TGTGCCAGCAGCTCCCAGGGTGGCAATGAGCAGTTCTTC.

The chain couples TRBV9 to TRBJ2-5; D gene unclear. The CDR3 runs to 16 residues. V lost 4 bases, J lost 5 bases, and 21 bases lay in between. Germline V gene data show CDR1 as SGDLS and CDR2 as YYNGEE. This chain's CDR3 is CASSLRLNDLRETQYF. The CDR3 bases are TGTGCCAGCAGCCTTAGACTGAACGACCTCCGGGAGACCCAGTACTTC.

This clone was seen a single time. This sequence joins TRBV4-1 and TRBJ2-5, with 9 bases fitting TRBD2. The V and J ends lost 0 bases and 3 bases, in that order; junction bases with no gene match: 5. The CDR3 is 16 amino acids. Germline CDR1 MGHRA, CDR2 YSYEKL. In DNA, the CDR3 is TGCGCCAGCAGCCAAGATCGCGCTAGCGGGGAAGAGACCCAGTACTTC. Translation gives CASSQDRASGEETQYF.

The gene calls are TRBV4-3 and TRBJ2-5; D is perhaps TRBD2 (5 bases). The J call is doubtful: the DNA matches TRBJ2-7 better. The CDR3 totals 15 residues. Looked up from germline, CDR1 is LGHNA and CDR2 is YSLEER. CDR3 region: CASSQASGTSYEQYF. CDR3 nucleotide sequence: TGCGCCAGCAGCCAAGCCAGCGGCACCTCCTACGAGCAGTACTTC.

The chain uses TRBV10-3 and TRBJ1-6; tentative D call: TRBD1 (5 bases). V was pared by 7 bases and J by 0 bases, with 10 bases between. The CDR3 runs to 15 residues. Germline V gene lookup returns CDR1 ENHRY and CDR2 SYGVKD. CDR3 sequence (DNA): TGTGCCATCACGGGGGATAGCTCCTATAATTCACCCCTCCACTTT. Translation: CAITGDSSYNSPLHF.

In its sample, this clone was seen once. This sequence joins TRBV6-6 and TRBJ2-7; the D gene is possibly TRBD1 (6 bases). V was clipped by 5 bases and J by 5 bases, with 10 bases between them. This CDR3 has 12 amino acids. CDR1 is MNHNY, CDR2 SVGAGI, per germline (reference sequence). The CDR3 sequence: CASSKQGDEQYF. The CDR3 DNA reads as TGTGCCAGCAGTAAACAGGGAGACGAGCAGTACTTC.

This rearrangement joins TRBV9 to TRBJ2-7; no definite D call. Trimming left V 0 bases short and J 2 bases short, with 9 bases between. The germline V gene encodes CDR1 SGDLS and CDR2 YYNGEE. This CDR3 is 14 amino acids long. The CDR3 protein is CASSVDPGTYEQYF. CDR3 sequence (DNA): TGTGCCAGCAGCGTAGACCCGGGTACCTACGAGCAGTACTTC.

This clone was seen only once. V usage is TRBV19 and J usage is TRBJ1-5; D is ambiguous. V was clipped by 8 bases and J by 6 bases, with 14 bases between them. This CDR3 has 13 residues. From germline, CDR1 is LNHDA and CDR2 SQIVND (reference sequence). The CDR3 sequence is CASAEGSGQPQHF. CDR3 sequence (DNA): TGTGCCAGTGCCGAGGGTTCGGGTCAGCCCCAGCATTTT.

This sequence joins TRBV7-9 and TRBJ2-2; 8 nucleotides align to TRBD1. The V segment lost 8 bases and the J segment 1 base; nucleotides outside the gene matches: 6. The CDR3 sequence is 15 residues long. Looked up from germline, CDR1 is SEHNR and CDR2 is FQNEAQ (reference sequence). CDR3 bases: TGTGCCAGCGACCGCAGGGGGCTGAACACCGGGGAGCTGTTTTTT. Protein: CASDRRGLNTGELFF.

This clone was seen a single time. V gene TRBV19 combines with J gene TRBJ2-2; TRBD2 matches at 9 bases. The germline V gene encodes CDR1 LNHDA and CDR2 SQIVND (reference sequence). V lost 6 bases and J lost 9; bases outside the gene matches: 14. The CDR3 contains 16 residues. The CDR3 loop reads CASRAGSGSTPRELFF. DNA of the CDR3: TGTGCCAGTAGAGCGGGTAGCGGGAGTACTCCGAGGGAGCTGTTTTTT.

The V gene is TRBV9, the J gene TRBJ2-2; possibly TRBD1 for D (5 bases). The CDR3 runs to 16 residues. V was trimmed by 3 bases and J by 0 bases, leaving 12 bases between them. From germline, CDR1 is SGDLS and CDR2 YYNGEE. CDR3 protein: CASSAKWGPNTGELFF. CDR3 sequence (DNA): TGTGCCAGCAGCGCCAAATGGGGCCCGAACACCGGGGAGCTGTTTTTT. The full variable domain, its missing parts supplied by reference TRBV9 and TRBJ2-2, is DSGVTQTPKHLITATGQRVTLRCSPRSGDLSVYWYQQSLDQGLQFLIQYYNGEERAKGNILERFSAQQFPDLHSELNLSSLELGDSALYFCASSAKWGPNTGELFFGEGSRLTVL.

The chain links TRBV6-1 to TRBJ2-2, with TRBD2 identical over 11 bases. The CDR3 consists of 15 residues. From germline, CDR1 is MNHNS and CDR2 SASEGT. V gave up 6 bases and J gave up 4 bases; unmatched junction bases: 4. The CDR3 DNA follows: TGTGCCAGCAGCGCGACTAGCGGGATCACCGGGGAGCTGTTTTTT. It yields the protein CASSATSGITGELFF.

This clone was detected once. The CDR3 bases are TGTGCCAGCAGACTAGCGGGGGGGCCGTATGAGCAGTTCTTC. Amino acids: CASRLAGGPYEQFF. This sequence joins TRBV2 and TRBJ2-1, with 13 nucleotides matching TRBD2. V lost 6 bases to trimming and J lost 8 bases; unmatched junction nucleotides: 4. CDR1 and CDR2 from the germline V gene are SNHLY and FYNNEI. The CDR3 is 14 amino acids.